Sequencing of this T cell receptor (beta chain) was carried out in a study of T cell changes during pregnancy in multiple sclerosis (dated by TCRdb to between 2018 and 2020). Looking at the study overall: Changes in the T cell repertoire over the course of pregnancy were examined in this study in women with multiple sclerosis.

The CDR3 starts with the cysteine, ends with the phenylalanine, and has 15 residues. Only CDR3 DNA is held: 45 bases, read in frame from base 1. Compared with germline, V lacks 4 bases and J lacks 5 bases; bases without a gene match: 8. As encoded in the germline V gene (reference sequence), CDR1 is SGHKS while CDR2 is YYEKEE. Libraries were built with the immunoSEQ multiplex PCR assay. Not all clones reach the TCRdb copy of this immuneACCESS table, which keeps in-frame sequences only. Checked studies attribute under half of the gap to unresolved V genes and leave the rest unexplained. This sample has tens of thousands of clones in its table, and around 92% of those were observed once. 0.47% of the sample rests with the top ten. As concerns this clone: Its target antigen remains unknown. Per-nucleotide qualities are absent, and no much larger clonotype sits a single base away.

Sequenced here: CD4+ T cells from peripheral blood mononuclear cells, sampled in the second trimester of pregnancy. The chain is made from TRBV5-5 and TRBJ1-1; TRBD1 aligns with 10 central bases. The receptor was isolated from a female donor in good health, enrolled as a control in a pregnancy study. CDR3 region: CASSPRQGAVTEAFF. Read as DNA, the sequence is TGTGCCAGCAGCCCAAGACAGGGGGCCGTTACTGAAGCTTTCTTT.